This T cell receptor beta chain was identified during a study of tumor and adjacent non-tumor tissue in lung cancer. Study as a whole: There were around eleven adenocarcinoma, a couple of squamous cell carcinoma and 1 small cell lung cancer cases.

Three rounds of nested PCR, following a modified ARM-PCR protocol, produced the TCRbeta library. Via MiXCR, TCRdb re-called the multiplex PCR reads, giving one row per CDR3 protein. Of roughly 93,000 distinct CDR3 sequences in the sample, around 71% are singletons; the top ten hold about 16%. No cell sorting was done before RNA was extracted from the tissue. Newly diagnosed lung cancer patients had thoracic surgery in China, August–late 2014, without prior chemotherapy. Notes on this clonotype: Its antigen remains unknown.

The CDR3 has 13 amino acids. Trimming removed 3 bases at V and 11 bases at J, with 16 bases between. Germline assignment: CDR1 DFQATT and CDR2 SNEGSKA (reference sequence). Whole-study findings and limits: Normal lung showed higher cumulative top 100 clone frequency than tumor.

V is TRBV20-1 and J is TRBJ1-4; D call uncertain. The source of this sequence is a man in his sixties with non-small cell lung cancer. The sequencing sample was made of lung tumor tissue. CDR3 in DNA: TGCAGTGCTAGGGGGATAAGGAATTTTAAACTGTTTTTT. Encoded protein: CSARGIRNFKLFF.